This T cell receptor beta chain is drawn from a study of identical twins. Study-wide results and limits: There were fewer insertions in abundant cord blood beta clonotypes, but memory repertoires showed no such pattern. The presence of invariant MAIT and iNKT cells could partly confound analyses of zero-insertion sequences. Excess sharing by twins proved weaker in beta out-of-frame sequences.

In germline, CDR1 is SGDLS, CDR2 YYNGEE. Trimming left V 4 bases short and J 2 bases short, with 13 bases between. The CDR3 contains 14 residues. This clonotype was seen a few times. The antigen remains undetermined. This sequence may be a read error, since a much larger clone differs from it by one base. TCRdb processed the 5' RACE reads anew with MiXCR; each CDR3 protein has one entry. The sample holds about 720,000 distinct CDR3 sequences; 8.6% are singletons and the top ten take around 0.95%. In addition, the sample was reused for a study of yellow fever vaccine responses in identical twins.

The chain combines TRBV9 with TRBJ2-7; perhaps D is TRBD1 or TRBD2 (6 bases each). Material: PBMCs. This sequence was found in a young woman in good health. The CDR3 spells CASSRGQRAYEQYF. For the CDR3, the DNA is TGTGCCAGCAGCCGCGGACAGCGGGCCTACGAGCAGTACTTC.